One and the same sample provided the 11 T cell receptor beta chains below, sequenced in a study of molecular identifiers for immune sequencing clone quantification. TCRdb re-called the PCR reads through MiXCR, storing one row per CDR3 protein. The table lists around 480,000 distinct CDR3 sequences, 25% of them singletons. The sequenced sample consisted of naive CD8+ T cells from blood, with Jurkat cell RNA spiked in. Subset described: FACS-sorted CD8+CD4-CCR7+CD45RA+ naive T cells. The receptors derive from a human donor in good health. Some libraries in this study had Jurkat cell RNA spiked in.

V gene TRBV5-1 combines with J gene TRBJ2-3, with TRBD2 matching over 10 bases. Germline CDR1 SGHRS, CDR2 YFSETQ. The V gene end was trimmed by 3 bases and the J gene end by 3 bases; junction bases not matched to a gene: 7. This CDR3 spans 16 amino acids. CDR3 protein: CASSSSTSGETDTQYF. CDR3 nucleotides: TGCGCCAGCAGCTCGTCTACTAGCGGGGAAACAGATACGCAGTATTTT.

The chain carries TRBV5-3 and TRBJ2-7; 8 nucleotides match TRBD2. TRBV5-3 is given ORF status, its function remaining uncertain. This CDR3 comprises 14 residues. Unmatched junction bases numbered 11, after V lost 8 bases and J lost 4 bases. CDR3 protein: CASRTPGGAYEQYF. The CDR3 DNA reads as TGTGCCAGCAGAACCCCCGGGGGGGCTTACGAGCAGTACTTC.

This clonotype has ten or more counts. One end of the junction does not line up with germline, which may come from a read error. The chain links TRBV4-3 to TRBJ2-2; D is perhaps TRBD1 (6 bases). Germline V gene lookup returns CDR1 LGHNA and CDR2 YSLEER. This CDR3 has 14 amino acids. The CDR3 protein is CASSQDRNTGELFF. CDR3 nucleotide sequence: TGTGCCAGCAGTCAGGACAGAAACACCGGGGAGCTGTTTTTT.

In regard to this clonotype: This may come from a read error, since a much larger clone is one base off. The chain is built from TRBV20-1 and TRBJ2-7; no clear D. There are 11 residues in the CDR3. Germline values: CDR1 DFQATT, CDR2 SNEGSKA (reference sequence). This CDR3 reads CRARDLYEQYF. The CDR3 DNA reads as TGCAGGGCTAGAGATCTCTACGAGCAGTACTTC.

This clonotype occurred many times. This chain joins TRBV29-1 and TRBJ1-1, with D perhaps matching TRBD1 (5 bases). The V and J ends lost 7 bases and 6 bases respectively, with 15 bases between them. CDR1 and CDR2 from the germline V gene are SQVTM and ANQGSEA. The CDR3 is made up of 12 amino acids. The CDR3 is CSEMPGMAEAFF. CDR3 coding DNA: TGCAGCGAGATGCCAGGGATGGCTGAAGCTTTCTTT. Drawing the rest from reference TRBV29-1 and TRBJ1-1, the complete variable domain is SAVISQKPSRDICQRGTSLTIQCQVDSQVTMMFWYRQQPGQSLTLIATANQGSEATYESGFVIDKFPISRPNLTFSTLTVSNMSPEDSSIYLCSEMPGMAEAFFGQGTRLTVV.

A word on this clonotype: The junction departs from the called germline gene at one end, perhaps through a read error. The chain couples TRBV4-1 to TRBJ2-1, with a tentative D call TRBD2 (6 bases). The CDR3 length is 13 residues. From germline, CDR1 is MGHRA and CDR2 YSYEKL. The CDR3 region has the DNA TGCACCAGCAGCCAAGAATGGGGGGATGAGCAGTTCTTC. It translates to CTSSQEWGDEQFF.

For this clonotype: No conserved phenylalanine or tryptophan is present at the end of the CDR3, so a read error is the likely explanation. The CDR3 is CASSQDRGPEQYS. CDR3 in DNA: TGCGCCAGCAGCCAGGACCGGGGCCCCGAGCAGTACTCC. J is TRBJ2-7 and V is TRBV4-3; D tentatively fits TRBD1 or TRBD2 (5 bases each). V lost 3 bases and J lost 6, with 12 bases in between. Germline V gives CDR1 LGHNA, CDR2 YSLEER. CDR3 length: 13 amino acids.

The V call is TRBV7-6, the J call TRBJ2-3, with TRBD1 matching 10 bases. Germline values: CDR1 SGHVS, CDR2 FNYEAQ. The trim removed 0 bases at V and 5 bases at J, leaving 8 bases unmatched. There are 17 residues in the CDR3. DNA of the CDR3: TGTGCCAGCAGCTTAGCGCAAGTCGACAGGGGGCGAGATACGCAGTATTTT. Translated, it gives CASSLAQVDRGRDTQYF.

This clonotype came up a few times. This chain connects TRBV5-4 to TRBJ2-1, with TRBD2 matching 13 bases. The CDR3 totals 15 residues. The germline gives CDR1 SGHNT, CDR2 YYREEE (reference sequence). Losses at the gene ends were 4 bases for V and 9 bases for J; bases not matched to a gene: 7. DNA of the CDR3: TGTGCCAGCAGCACCGGACTAGCGGGAGATCTTGAGCAGTTCTTC. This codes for CASSTGLAGDLEQFF. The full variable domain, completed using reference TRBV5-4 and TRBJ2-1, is ETGVTQSPTHLIKTRGQQVTLRCSSQSGHNTVSWYQQALGQGPQFIFQYYREEENGRGNFPPRFSGLQFPNYSSELNVNALELDDSALYLCASSTGLAGDLEQFFGPGTRLTVL.

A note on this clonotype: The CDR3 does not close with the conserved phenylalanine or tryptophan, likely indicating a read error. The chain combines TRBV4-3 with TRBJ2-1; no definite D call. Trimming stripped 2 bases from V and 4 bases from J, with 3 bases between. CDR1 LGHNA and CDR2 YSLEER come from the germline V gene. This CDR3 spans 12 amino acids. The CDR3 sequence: CASSQRYNEQFL. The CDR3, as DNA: TGCGCCAGCAGCCAACGGTACAATGAGCAGTTCCTC.

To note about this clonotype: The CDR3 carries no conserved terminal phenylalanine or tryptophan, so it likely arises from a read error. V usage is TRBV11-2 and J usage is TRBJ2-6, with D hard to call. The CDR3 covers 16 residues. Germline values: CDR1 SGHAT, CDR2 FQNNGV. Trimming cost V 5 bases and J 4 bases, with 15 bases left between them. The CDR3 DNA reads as TGTGCCAGCAGCACCCCTGTTGATTCGGGGGCCAACGTCCTGACTCTC. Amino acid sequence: CASSTPVDSGANVLTL.